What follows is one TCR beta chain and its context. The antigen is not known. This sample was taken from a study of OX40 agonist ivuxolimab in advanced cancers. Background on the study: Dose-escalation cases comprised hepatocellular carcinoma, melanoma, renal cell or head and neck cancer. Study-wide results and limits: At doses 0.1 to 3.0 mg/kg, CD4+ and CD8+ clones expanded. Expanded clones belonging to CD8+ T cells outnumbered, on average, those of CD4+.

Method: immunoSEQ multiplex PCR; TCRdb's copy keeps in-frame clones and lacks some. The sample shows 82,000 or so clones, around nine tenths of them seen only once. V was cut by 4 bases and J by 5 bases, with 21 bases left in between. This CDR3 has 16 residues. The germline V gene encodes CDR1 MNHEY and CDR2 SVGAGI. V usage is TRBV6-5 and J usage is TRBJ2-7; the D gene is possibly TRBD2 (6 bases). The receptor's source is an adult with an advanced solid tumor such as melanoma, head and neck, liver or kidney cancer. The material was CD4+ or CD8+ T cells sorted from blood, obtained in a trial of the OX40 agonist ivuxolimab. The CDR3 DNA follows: TGTGCCAGCAGTTCCTCCCCAGGGCGGGGTTCTCACGAGCAGTACTTC. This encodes CASSSSPGRGSHEQYF.